The present T cell receptor (beta chain) was sequenced within a study of shared clonotypes between healthy human individuals. Notes on the study in general: The sampled material consisted only of blood, and tissue repertoires are likely to differ.

The CDR3 extends over 14 amino acids. Germline-derived CDR1 and CDR2 are SGHTA and FQGNSA. The ends were cut back, 4 bases at V and 0 bases at J, with 7 bases in the middle. Data came from immunoSEQ multiplex PCR; TCRdb stores just in-frame clones and leaves some out. The sample consists of about 980,000 clones, approximately 80% of them appearing once. About this clone: Its antigen is unknown. This specimen includes other DNA sequences encoding the same CDR3.

The chain joins TRBV7-2 to TRBJ2-1; D unclear. The source material was memory CD4+ T cells sorted from blood. As for subset: CD45RA-negative fraction. The receptor comes from a man aged 18 to 30 in good health. In DNA form, the CDR3 reads TGTGCCAGCAGCTCCTATGGCTCCTACAATGAGCAGTTCTTC. This sequence encodes CASSSYGSYNEQFF.